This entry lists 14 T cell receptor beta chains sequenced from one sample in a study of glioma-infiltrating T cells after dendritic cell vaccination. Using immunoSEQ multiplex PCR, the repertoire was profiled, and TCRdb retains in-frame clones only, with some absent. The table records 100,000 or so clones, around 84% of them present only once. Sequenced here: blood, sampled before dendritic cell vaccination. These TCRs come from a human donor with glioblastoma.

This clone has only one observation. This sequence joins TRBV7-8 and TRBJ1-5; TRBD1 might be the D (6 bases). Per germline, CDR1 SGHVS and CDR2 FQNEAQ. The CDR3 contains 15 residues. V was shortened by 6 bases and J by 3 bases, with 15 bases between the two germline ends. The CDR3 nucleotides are TGTGCCAGCAGAACAGGGAGCGGCACCAATCAGCCCCAGCATTTT. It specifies CASRTGSGTNQPQHF.

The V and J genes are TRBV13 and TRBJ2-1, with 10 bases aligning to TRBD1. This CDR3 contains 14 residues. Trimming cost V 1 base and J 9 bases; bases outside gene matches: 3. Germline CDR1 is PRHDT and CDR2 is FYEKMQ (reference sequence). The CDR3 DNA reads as TGTGCCAGCAGCTTAGTAGGGACAGGGGCTGAGCAGTTCTTC. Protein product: CASSLVGTGAEQFF.

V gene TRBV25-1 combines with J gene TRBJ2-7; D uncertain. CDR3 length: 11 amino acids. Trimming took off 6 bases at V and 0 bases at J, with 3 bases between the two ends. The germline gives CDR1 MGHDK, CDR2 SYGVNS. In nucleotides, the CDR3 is TGTGCCAGCAGCCGCTCCTACGAGCAGTACTTC. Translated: CASSRSYEQYF.

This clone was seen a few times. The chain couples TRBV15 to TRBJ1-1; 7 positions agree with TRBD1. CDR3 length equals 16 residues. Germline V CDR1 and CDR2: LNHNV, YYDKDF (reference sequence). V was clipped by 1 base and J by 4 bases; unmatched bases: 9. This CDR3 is CATSRGKGASATEAFF. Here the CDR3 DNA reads TGTGCCACCAGCAGAGGAAAGGGGGCCTCGGCCACTGAAGCTTTCTTT.

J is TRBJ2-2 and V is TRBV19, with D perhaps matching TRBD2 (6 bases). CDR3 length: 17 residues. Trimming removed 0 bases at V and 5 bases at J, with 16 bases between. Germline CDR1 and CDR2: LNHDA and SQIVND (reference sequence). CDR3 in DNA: TGTGCCAGTAGTATAGATCTGGGGGGTATAGTGACCGGGGAGCTGTTTTTT. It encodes CASSIDLGGIVTGELFF.

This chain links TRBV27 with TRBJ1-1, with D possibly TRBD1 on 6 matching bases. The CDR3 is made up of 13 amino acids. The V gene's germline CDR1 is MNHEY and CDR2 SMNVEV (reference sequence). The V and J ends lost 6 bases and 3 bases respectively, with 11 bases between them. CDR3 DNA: TGTGCCAGCAGCCCAGGGGAATACACTGAAGCTTTCTTT. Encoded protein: CASSPGEYTEAFF.

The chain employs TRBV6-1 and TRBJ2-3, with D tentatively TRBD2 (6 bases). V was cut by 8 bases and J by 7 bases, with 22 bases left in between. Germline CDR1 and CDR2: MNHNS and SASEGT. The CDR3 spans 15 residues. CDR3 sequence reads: CASRRDGGLGYTQYF. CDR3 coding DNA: TGTGCCAGCCGCAGGGACGGGGGACTCGGTTATACGCAGTATTTT.

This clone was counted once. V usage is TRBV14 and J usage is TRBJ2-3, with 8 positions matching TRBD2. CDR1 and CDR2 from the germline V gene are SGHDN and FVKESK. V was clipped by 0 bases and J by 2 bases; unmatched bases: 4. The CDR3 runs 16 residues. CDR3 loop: CASSQEPGGTTDTQYF. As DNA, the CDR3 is TGTGCCAGCAGCCAAGAACCGGGGGGGACCACAGATACGCAGTATTTT.

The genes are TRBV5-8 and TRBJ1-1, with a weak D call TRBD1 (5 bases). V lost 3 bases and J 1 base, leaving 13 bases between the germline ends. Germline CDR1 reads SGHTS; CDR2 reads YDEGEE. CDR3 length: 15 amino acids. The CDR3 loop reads CASSSDGGANTEAFF. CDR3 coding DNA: TGTGCCAGCAGCTCCGACGGGGGAGCGAACACTGAAGCTTTCTTT.

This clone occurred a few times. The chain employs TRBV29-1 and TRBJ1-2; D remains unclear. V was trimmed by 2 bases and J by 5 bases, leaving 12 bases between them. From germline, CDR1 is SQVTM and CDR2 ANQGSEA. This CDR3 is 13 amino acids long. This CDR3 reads CSVERSRGYGYTF. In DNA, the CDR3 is TGCAGCGTTGAAAGGTCCAGAGGATATGGCTACACCTTC.

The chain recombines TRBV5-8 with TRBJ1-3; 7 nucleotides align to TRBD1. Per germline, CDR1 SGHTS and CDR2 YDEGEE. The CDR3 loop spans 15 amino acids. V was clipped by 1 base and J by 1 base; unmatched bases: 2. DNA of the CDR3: TGTGCCAGCAGCTTGACAGGGGTTTCTGGAAACACCATATATTTT. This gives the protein CASSLTGVSGNTIYF.

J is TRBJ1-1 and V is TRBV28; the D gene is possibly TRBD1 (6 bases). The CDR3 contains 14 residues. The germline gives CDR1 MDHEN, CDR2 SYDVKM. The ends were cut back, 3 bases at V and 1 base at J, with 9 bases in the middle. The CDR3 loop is CASSFADRNTEAFF. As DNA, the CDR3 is TGTGCCAGCAGTTTCGCGGACAGGAACACTGAAGCTTTCTTT.

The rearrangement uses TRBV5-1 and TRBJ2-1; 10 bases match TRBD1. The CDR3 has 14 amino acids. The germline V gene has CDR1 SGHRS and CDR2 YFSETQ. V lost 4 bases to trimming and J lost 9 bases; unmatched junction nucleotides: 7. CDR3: CASSLGQGSGEQFF. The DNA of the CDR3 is TGCGCCAGCAGCCTGGGACAGGGGTCGGGTGAGCAGTTCTTC.

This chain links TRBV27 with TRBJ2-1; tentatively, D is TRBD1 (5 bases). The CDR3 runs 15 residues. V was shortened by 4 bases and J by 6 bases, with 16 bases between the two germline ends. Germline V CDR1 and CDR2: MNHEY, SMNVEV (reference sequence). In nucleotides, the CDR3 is TGTGCCAGCAGTTATGCCGGGCAGGGTGGCAATGAGCAGTTCTTC. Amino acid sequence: CASSYAGQGGNEQFF.